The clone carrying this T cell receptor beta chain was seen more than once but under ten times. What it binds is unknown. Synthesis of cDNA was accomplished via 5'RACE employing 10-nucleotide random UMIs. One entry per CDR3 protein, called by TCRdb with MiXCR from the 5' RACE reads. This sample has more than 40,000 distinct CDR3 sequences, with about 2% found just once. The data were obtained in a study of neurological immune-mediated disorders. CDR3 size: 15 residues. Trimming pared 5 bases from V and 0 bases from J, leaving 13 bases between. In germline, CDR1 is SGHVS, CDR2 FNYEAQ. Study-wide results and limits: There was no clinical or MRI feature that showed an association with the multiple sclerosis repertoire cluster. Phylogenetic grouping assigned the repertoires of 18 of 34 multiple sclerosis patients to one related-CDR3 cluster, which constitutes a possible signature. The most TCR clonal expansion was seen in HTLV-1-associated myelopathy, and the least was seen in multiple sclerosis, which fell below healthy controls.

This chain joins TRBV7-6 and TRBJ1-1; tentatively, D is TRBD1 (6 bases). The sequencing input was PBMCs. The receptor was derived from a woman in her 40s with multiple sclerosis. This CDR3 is CASSQDSFMNTEAFF. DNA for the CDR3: TGTGCCAGCAGCCAGGACAGTTTCATGAACACTGAAGCTTTCTTT.